These T cell receptor beta chains were read from a single sample in a study of cytomegalovirus exposure and HLA in healthy donors. Clones were sequenced by immunoSEQ multiplex PCR, and TCRdb holds only the in-frame ones, with some missing. The data show 200,000 or so clones, over 75% seen once. The sequenced sample was PBMCs. The receptors were sampled from a woman in her 30s in good health and CMV-seronegative. The CDR3 runs from the conserved cysteine through the conserved F or W. The order of the fields is V gene, D gene, clone size, J gene, CDR3 protein, CDR3 DNA. A D gene is named only where the DNA matches it firmly. For some rows the clone size is stated as once, few or many, or as a class when expanded; others skip it.

TRBV14,TRBD1,-,TRBJ2-1,CASSQDMIGGEKFF,TGTGCCAGCAGCCAAGATATGATAGGGGGCGAGAAGTTCTTC
TRBV18,TRBD1,once,TRBJ2-5,CASSPVIRGQETQYF,TGTGCCAGCTCACCAGTCATCAGGGGGCAAGAGACCCAGTACTTC
TRBV5-1,TRBD2,-,TRBJ2-5,CASSEAASGGLVETQYF,TGCGCCAGCAGCGAGGCGGCTAGCGGGGGGTTGGTAGAGACCCAGTACTTC
TRBV28,-,-,TRBJ1-5,CASSLGLKQPQHF,TGTGCCAGCAGTTTGGGGCTGAAGCAGCCCCAGCATTTT
TRBV27,-,-,TRBJ2-7,CASSSPSPAQGGVYEQYF,TGTGCCAGCAGTTCCCCGAGTCCTGCGCAGGGTGGTGTGTACGAGCAGTACTTC
TRBV6-6,-,-,TRBJ2-7,CASSSRRGTESYEQYF,TGTGCCAGCAGTTCGCGTCGCGGGACGGAATCATACGAGCAGTACTTC
TRBV27,-,-,TRBJ1-4,CASSGVPVGANEKLFF,TGTGCCAGCAGCGGGGTCCCCGTGGGAGCTAATGAAAAACTGTTTTTT
TRBV5-1,-,few,TRBJ1-1,CASSLHAGVNTEAFF,TGCGCCAGCAGCTTGCATGCAGGGGTGAACACTGAAGCTTTCTTT
TRBV5-4,-,-,TRBJ1-3,CASSVNYRDAIYF,TGTGCCAGCAGCGTAAACTACAGGGACGCCATATATTTT
TRBV2,-,-,TRBJ1-4,CASSVVVNTGRQDNEKLFF,TGTGCCAGCAGTGTCGTCGTAAATACAGGGAGACAAGATAATGAAAAACTGTTTTTT
TRBV7-9,TRBD1,few,TRBJ2-7,CSSSLGRTGKGEQYF,TGTTCCAGCAGCTTAGGCCGGACAGGGAAGGGCGAGCAGTACTTC
TRBV4-2,-,few,TRBJ1-3,CASSQTATSSSGNTIYF,TGTGCCAGCAGCCAGACAGCTACTAGCTCCTCTGGAAACACCATATATTTT
TRBV5-4,TRBD2,-,TRBJ2-7,CASSFGGYSSYEQYF,TGTGCCAGCAGCTTCGGGGGGTACAGCTCCTACGAGCAGTACTTC
TRBV10-3,-,-,TRBJ1-2,CAISGTPKPYYGYTF,TGTGCCATCAGTGGGACACCGAAGCCTTACTATGGCTACACCTTC
TRBV30,-,-,TRBJ1-1,CAWRGWRGIEAFF,TGTGCCTGGAGGGGCTGGCGGGGGATTGAAGCTTTCTTT
TRBV28,TRBD1,-,TRBJ1-5,CASRPPPGTGRGFGNQPQHF,TGTGCCAGCAGACCCCCACCCGGGACAGGGCGAGGGTTTGGGAATCAGCCCCAGCATTTT
TRBV7-2,TRBD2,few,TRBJ2-3,CASSSGLAGGSADTQYF,TGTGCCAGCAGCTCGGGACTAGCGGGGGGGTCAGCAGATACGCAGTATTTT
TRBV30,-,-,TRBJ1-1,CAWAMSISEAFF,TGTGCCTGGGCCATGAGTATCTCTGAAGCTTTCTTT
TRBV20-1,-,-,TRBJ1-2,CSALQGYGYTF,TGCAGTGCTCTTCAGGGATATGGCTACACCTTC
TRBV9,-,-,TRBJ2-7,CASSPSSMSSYEQYF,TGTGCCAGCAGCCCCTCTTCAATGAGCTCCTACGAGCAGTACTTC
TRBV27,TRBD1,-,TRBJ2-3,CASSPNRQGALDTQYF,TGTGCCAGCAGCCCGAATAGACAGGGGGCGTTAGATACGCAGTATTTT
TRBV5-4,-,-,TRBJ2-5,CASSRGQYKRTQYF,TGTGCCAGCAGCCGCGGACAGTACAAGAGAACCCAGTACTTC
TRBV5-1,-,-,TRBJ1-1,CASTRRGENTEAFF,TGCGCCAGCACCAGGCGGGGGGAGAACACTGAAGCTTTCTTT
TRBV30,TRBD1,-,TRBJ1-6,CAWSPGTGIPLHF,TGTGCCTGGAGTCCTGGGACAGGGATCCCCCTCCACTTT
TRBV4-1,-,-,TRBJ2-7,CASSQAESYEQYF,TGCGCCAGCAGCCAAGCGGAGTCCTACGAGCAGTACTTC
TRBV5-1,-,-,TRBJ1-2,CASSLGTVNYGYPF,TGCGCCAGCAGCTTGGGGACAGTAAACTATGGCTACCCCTTC
TRBV5-1,TRBD2,-,TRBJ2-1,CASSLASGGGASEQFF,TGCGCCAGCAGCTTGGCCAGTGGCGGGGGGGCGAGTGAGCAGTTCTTC
TRBV19,TRBD1,-,TRBJ1-2,CASSGGGPYFTF,TGTGCCAGCTCAGGGGGCGGCCCTTATTTTACCTTC
TRBV4-1,-,-,TRBJ2-6,CASSQEVLASGANVLTF,TGCGCCAGCAGCCAAGAGGTTCTGGCCTCTGGGGCCAACGTCCTGACTTTC
TRBV4-2,TRBD1,-,TRBJ1-1,CASSQRDRGNTEAFF,TGTGCCAGCAGCCAAAGAGACAGGGGGAACACTGAAGCTTTCTTT
TRBV19,TRBD1,few,TRBJ1-4,CASSGPGQGEEKLFF,TGTGCCAGTAGTGGCCCGGGACAGGGAGAAGAAAAACTGTTTTTT
TRBV2,-,-,TRBJ1-5,CASSERSGDQPQHF,TGTGCCAGCAGTGAACGATCGGGGGACCAGCCCCAGCATTTT
TRBV28,-,once,TRBJ1-1,CASTSTGLNTEAFF,TGTGCCAGCACCTCCACAGGTCTCAACACTGAAGCTTTCTTT
TRBV27,TRBD2,-,TRBJ2-3,CASSIPLAGGHTDTQYF,TGTGCCAGCAGTATTCCTCTAGCGGGAGGGCACACAGATACGCAGTATTTT
TRBV18,-,-,TRBJ2-5,CASSPSSYQETQYF,TGTGCCAGCTCACCTTCGTCTTACCAAGAGACCCAGTACTTC
TRBV28,-,-,TRBJ2-1,CASSFPSSYNEQFF,TGTGCCAGCAGTTTTCCGAGCTCCTACAATGAGCAGTTCTTC
TRBV5-8,-,-,TRBJ2-2,CASSLVRAGELFF,TGTGCCAGCAGCTTGGTCAGGGCCGGGGAGCTGTTTTTT
TRBV6-4,TRBD2,-,TRBJ2-6,CASSRTSGIFGANVLTF,TGTGCCAGCAGTCGGACTAGCGGGATCTTTGGGGCCAACGTCCTGACTTTC
TRBV30,-,-,TRBJ1-3,CAWSTQAGNTIYF,TGTGCCTGGAGTACGCAGGCTGGAAACACCATATATTTT
TRBV18,-,-,TRBJ2-3,CASSVVIGRGTDTQYF,TGTGCCAGCTCAGTAGTAATTGGGCGAGGGACAGATACGCAGTATTTT
TRBV2,-,-,TRBJ2-7,CASSGPYEQYF,TGTGCCAGCAGTGGGCCCTACGAGCAGTACTTC
TRBV7-9,TRBD2,-,TRBJ2-3,CASSLRTNLAGIARF,TGTGCCAGCAGCCTCCGAACAAATCTAGCGGGTATCGCCCGGTTT
TRBV2,TRBD1,few,TRBJ1-2,CASVSGTGNYGYTF,TGTGCCAGCGTGAGTGGGACAGGGAACTATGGCTACACCTTC
TRBV19,TRBD1,-,TRBJ1-4,CASSVNRGWAFEKLFF,TGTGCCAGTAGTGTGAACAGGGGCTGGGCTTTTGAAAAACTGTTTTTT
TRBV4-2,TRBD1,-,TRBJ2-1,CASSQGGGSYNEQFF,TGTGCCAGCAGCCAAGGAGGGGGCTCTTACAATGAGCAGTTCTTC
TRBV25-1,-,-,TRBJ2-1,CASSRYTTGNEQFF,TGTGCCAGCAGCAGATACACGACGGGGAATGAGCAGTTCTTC
TRBV5-1,TRBD1,-,TRBJ1-3,CASSLGDRVSGNTIYF,TGCGCCAGCAGCTTGGGAGACAGGGTGTCAGGAAACACCATATATTTT
TRBV5-1,-,-,TRBJ1-1,CASSPGGGTEAFF,TGCGCCAGCAGCCCCGGGGGTGGCACTGAAGCTTTCTTT
TRBV10-3,-,few,TRBJ1-2,CAISEGPGTPSNYGYTF,TGTGCCATCAGTGAGGGGCCCGGGACACCTTCTAACTATGGCTACACCTTC
TRBV2,TRBD1,-,TRBJ2-3,CASNKGQLSDTQYF,TGTGCCAGCAACAAGGGACAGTTGTCAGATACGCAGTATTTT
TRBV15,-,-,TRBJ1-3,CATSVTGTGNTIYF,TGTGCCACCAGCGTAACAGGGACTGGAAACACCATATATTTT
TRBV7-9,-,-,TRBJ1-2,CASSSSRDTKGRGYTF,TGTGCCAGCAGCTCATCCCGGGACACCAAAGGTAGAGGCTACACCTTC
TRBV18,-,-,TRBJ2-2,CASSPQRTGELFF,TGTGCCAGCTCACCACAGCGGACCGGGGAGCTGTTTTTT
TRBV5-1,-,-,TRBJ2-5,CASSLYSFQETQYF,TGCGCCAGCAGCTTGTATTCGTTCCAAGAGACCCAGTACTTC
TRBV27,TRBD1,-,TRBJ2-7,CASSPRGGVRNEQYF,TGTGCCAGCAGTCCAAGAGGGGGCGTCAGGAACGAGCAGTACTTC